A selection of T cell receptor beta chains follows, all from one sample in a study of T cell repertoires in cytomegalovirus infection. TCRdb itself ran the reads through MiXCR, one entry per CDR3 protein. The sample contains some 600,000 distinct CDR3 sequences, 20% to 25% of which appear only once. The specimen sequenced was CD8+ T cells from PBMCs. All receptors derive from a human donor in good health (CMV status not recorded). Some clones in this sample may be carry-over from other donors' samples. Both conserved end residues are part of each CDR3. The D gene is left open where the match is weak. Clone size is stated in some rows and not others, as once, few, many or a class when expanded.

j_gene	d_gene	v_gene	abundance	CDR3aa	CDR3nt
TRBJ2-6	TRBD1	TRBV6-2/TRBV6-3	.	CASSFTGDTLWITNVLTF	TGTGCCAGCAGTTTTACAGGGGACACGCTCTGGATTACCAACGTCCTGACTTTC
TRBJ2-3	.	TRBV7-2	many	CASSLRDFFTDTQYF	TGTGCCAGCAGCTTGCGGGACTTCTTTACAGATACGCAGTATTTT
TRBJ1-1	.	TRBV7-6	many	CASSLALGAEAFF	TGTGCCAGCAGCTTAGCGCTGGGGGCTGAAGCTTTCTTT
TRBJ2-1	.	TRBV7-4	.	CANSPRGGSSYNEQFF	TGTGCCAACAGCCCCCGCGGTGGCAGCTCCTACAATGAGCAGTTCTTC
TRBJ2-5	.	TRBV24-1	.	CATSDDRTARETQYF	TGTGCCACCAGTGACGACCGGACAGCGAGGGAGACCCAGTACTTC
TRBJ1-2	.	TRBV29-1	few	CSVERAVYGYTF	TGCAGCGTCGAACGGGCTGTCTATGGCTACACCTTC
TRBJ1-6	TRBD1	TRBV7-8	.	CASSEQGWNSPLHF	TGTGCCAGCAGCGAACAGGGGTGGAATTCACCCCTCCACTTT
TRBJ2-1	.	TRBV6-2/TRBV6-3	.	CASSSGVGNEQFF	TGTGCCAGCAGTTCAGGGGTTGGCAATGAGCAGTTCTTC
TRBJ2-5	TRBD1	TRBV6-5	few	CASIKRDRGRETQYF	TGTGCCAGCATCAAGAGGGACAGGGGGCGGGAGACCCAGTACTTC
TRBJ1-1	TRBD1	TRBV6-5	few	CASRLGQTNTEAFF	TGTGCCAGCAGACTGGGACAGACGAACACTGAAGCTTTCTTT
TRBJ2-3	.	TRBV6-1	few	CASTVSPSTDTQYF	TGTGCCAGCACGGTATCCCCGAGCACAGATACGCAGTATTTT
TRBJ1-1	.	TRBV28	.	CATSGVQGNTEAFF	TGTGCCACCTCCGGCGTACAGGGTAACACTGAAGCTTTCTTT
TRBJ1-2	.	TRBV5-5	few	CASSSGENYGYTF	TGTGCCAGCAGCTCGGGGGAAAACTATGGCTACACCTTC
TRBJ2-2	.	TRBV28	few	CASSIEEIQDQVVAGELFF	TGTGCCAGCAGTATAGAAGAGATACAGGATCAGGTCGTCGCCGGGGAGCTGTTTTTT
TRBJ2-3	.	TRBV11-2	few	CASSWLRTSSTDTQYF	TGTGCCAGCAGCTGGTTAAGGACAAGCAGCACAGATACGCAGTATTTT
TRBJ2-3	.	TRBV12-5	.	CASGLGSDTQYF	TGTGCTAGTGGTTTGGGTTCAGATACGCAGTATTTT
TRBJ2-1	TRBD2	TRBV5-1	.	CASSDGLGARFNEQFF	TGCGCCAGCAGCGACGGACTAGGGGCGCGCTTCAATGAGCAGTTCTTC
TRBJ1-1	.	TRBV7-9	.	CASSLGGLEEAFF	TGTGCCAGCAGCTTAGGTGGACTTGAGGAGGCTTTCTTT
TRBJ2-3	.	TRBV14	.	CASSQVRGADTQYF	TGTGCCAGCAGCCAAGTGAGGGGTGCAGATACGCAGTATTTT
TRBJ2-1	.	TRBV4-1	many	CASSQRDEQFF	TGCGCCAGCAGCCAACGGGATGAGCAGTTCTTC
TRBJ2-7	.	TRBV25-1	few	CASSATPLEQYF	TGTGCCAGCAGTGCAACACCTCTCGAGCAGTACTTC
TRBJ2-3	.	TRBV6-2/TRBV6-3	.	CASSYSITHGTQYF	TGTGCCAGCAGTTACTCGATTACCCATGGTACGCAGTATTTT
TRBJ1-1	.	TRBV14	.	CASSQDQWMDTEAFF	TGTGCCAGCAGCCAAGATCAGTGGATGGACACTGAAGCTTTCTTT
TRBJ2-3	.	TRBV5-6	many	CASSIAGAKAQYF	TGTGCCAGCAGCATAGCAGGGGCCAAGGCGCAGTATTTT
TRBJ1-1	.	TRBV7-6	many	CASSLGTNTEAFF	TGTGCCAGCAGCTTAGGGACGAACACTGAAGCTTTCTTT
TRBJ1-2	TRBD1	TRBV7-6	few	CASSLEPTGDGYTF	TGTGCCAGCAGCTTAGAGCCGACAGGGGATGGCTACACCTTC
TRBJ2-5	TRBD2	TRBV6-1	many	CASTLPSGGADETQYF	TGTGCCAGCACCCTCCCTAGCGGGGGGGCCGATGAGACCCAGTACTTC
TRBJ1-2	.	TRBV6-2/TRBV6-3	few	CASSSLVATSFHYGYTF	TGTGCCAGCAGTTCCCTCGTGGCAACGTCTTTCCACTATGGCTACACCTTC
TRBJ2-2	TRBD1	TRBV10-3	many	CAINHRGMHTGELFF	TGTGCCATCAATCACAGGGGGATGCACACCGGGGAGCTGTTTTTT
TRBJ2-7	.	TRBV20-1	.	CSARSKDGYEQYF	TGCAGTGCCCGATCAAAGGACGGCTACGAGCAGTACTTC
TRBJ2-7	.	TRBV20-1	.	CSARDLGGTAVYEQYF	TGCAGTGCTAGAGATCTCGGGGGGACAGCAGTCTACGAGCAGTACTTC
TRBJ2-5	.	TRBV18	.	CASSPLDGHQETQYF	TGTGCCAGCTCACCACTGGACGGACATCAAGAGACCCAGTACTTC
TRBJ1-1	.	TRBV7-6	many	CASSHPAGAHTEAFF	TGTGCCAGCAGCCACCCGGCAGGGGCCCACACTGAAGCTTTCTTT
TRBJ1-6	.	TRBV20-1	few	CSARDRRRGYNSPLHF	TGCAGTGCTAGAGATCGCAGGCGAGGATATAATTCACCCCTCCACTTT
TRBJ2-1	.	TRBV2	.	CASRGDSYNEQFF	TGTGCCAGCAGGGGGGACTCCTACAATGAGCAGTTCTTC
TRBJ1-4	.	TRBV7-9	many	CASSFPAKSATNEKLFF	TGTGCCAGCAGCTTCCCGGCCAAGTCGGCAACTAATGAAAAACTGTTTTTT
TRBJ1-3	.	TRBV13	.	CASSLNPPTVTSGNTIYF	TGTGCCAGCAGCTTAAACCCGCCGACAGTTACTTCTGGAAACACCATATATTTT